A single T cell receptor beta chain is shown here with its context. These data originate in a study of post-analysis software for immune sequencing data. The wider study: Both relapsing-remitting and secondary progressive multiple sclerosis featured among the disease courses, as did progressive-relapsing multiple sclerosis.

Carried by the TCR beta cDNA libraries were unique molecular identifiers. TCRdb reprocessed the PCR reads via MiXCR and lists one record per CDR3 protein. The table shows roughly 200,000 distinct CDR3 sequences, with 29% occurring only once. The sample taken for sequencing was blood. The clonotype comes from a girl between 2 and 17 years old with multiple sclerosis.

The CDR3 DNA reads as TGTGCCAGCACGACAGGGGCCTACAATGAGCAGTTCTTC. Amino acid sequence: CASTTGAYNEQFF. The chain recombines TRBV28 with TRBJ2-1; 8 bases fit TRBD1. The trim removed 7 bases at V and 2 bases at J, leaving 1 base unmatched. Germline V gene sequence: CDR1 MDHEN, CDR2 SYDVKM. The CDR3 has 13 residues.